This T cell receptor beta chain was captured by sequencing in a study of CD8 T cells in ankylosing spondylitis. Study-level points and caveats: It was reported that disease-linked clones were significantly enriched in matched ankylosing spondylitis synovial fluid.

The junction had 9 bases not matched to a gene; V was cut back by 5 bases and J by 0 bases. Per germline, CDR1 MDHEN and CDR2 SYDVKM. The CDR3 runs to 18 residues. Concerning this clonotype itself: The antigen remains unidentified.

TCRdb itself ran the 5' RACE reads through MiXCR, one entry per CDR3 protein. The sample shows about 160,000 distinct CDR3 sequences, about 18% of them seen only once. The source material was blood, either unsorted or a sorted T cell fraction (not recorded which). The chain employs TRBV28 and TRBJ2-1; TRBD2 agrees at 11 bases. This clonotype was obtained from a male donor with ankylosing spondylitis or in good health (not recorded which). CDR3 in DNA: TGTGCCAGCAGTGGAATTGGACTAGCGGGTTACTCCTACAATGAGCAGTTCTTC. It translates to CASSGIGLAGYSYNEQFF.